The 21 T cell receptor beta chains given below trace back to one sample, sequenced in a study of T cell clonality in common variable immunodeficiency. Whole-study findings and limits: Reportedly, TCR beta sequences from common variable immunodeficiency showed fewer deletions and N-nucleotide insertions.

The data were produced by immunoSEQ multiplex PCR, yet TCRdb's version contains in-frame clones alone and is incomplete. This set yields tens of thousands of clones and no singletons; the top ten hold approximately 30%. No antigen is known for these receptors. Sequences were obtained from peripheral blood mononuclear cells. These TCRs come from a human donor with common variable immunodeficiency.

Remarks on this clone: The CDR3 end lies 3 residues beyond the end of the read and is filled in from the germline J gene. The chain links TRBV20-1 to TRBJ2-5; perhaps TRBD1 as D (5 bases). V was cut by 3 bases and J by 5 bases, with 13 bases left in between. The CDR3 extends over 13 amino acids. Looked up from germline, CDR1 is DFQATT and CDR2 is SNEGSKA (reference sequence). Here the CDR3 reads CSASSAGLETQYF. CDR3 bases read: TGCAGTGCTAGTTCGGCAGGGCTGGAGACC.

The sample holds many counts of this clone. The CDR3 loop reads CASSLAEGIRNEQFF. The sequenced part of the CDR3 DNA is TGTGCCAGCAGCTTAGCGGAGGGGATTCGGAATGAG. The chain couples TRBV7-9 to TRBJ2-1, with D perhaps matching TRBD2 (6 bases). The DNA ends 3 residues before the CDR3 does, and the rest of the CDR3 is filled in from the germline J gene. The CDR3 length is 15 residues. V was shortened by 0 bases and J by 7 bases, with 13 bases between the two germline ends. Germline V gives CDR1 SEHNR, CDR2 FQNEAQ (reference sequence).

This clone came up a few times. The read finishes 3 residues shy of the CDR3 end, and the germline J gene is used to complete it. The V and J genes are TRBV30 and TRBJ2-7; 7 bases align to TRBD1. This CDR3 region has 13 residues. The V and J ends lost 2 bases and 3 bases, in that order; junction bases with no gene match: 4. Germline V gives CDR1 GTSNPN, CDR2 SVGIG (reference sequence). CDR3 DNA, as far as it was read: TGTGCCTGGAGTTGGGCAGGGGGCTACGAG. This translates into CAWSWAGGYE. The whole CDR3 protein reads CAWSWAGGYEQYF.

Concerning this clone: Read data end 3 residues before the CDR3 end; the end is taken from the germline J gene. The rearrangement links TRBV30 to TRBJ2-7, with D perhaps TRBD2 (6 bases). The V end lost 3 bases, the J end lost 3 bases, and 15 bases lay between the germline ends. The germline V gene encodes CDR1 GTSNPN and CDR2 SVGIG (reference sequence). The CDR3 runs 14 residues. The DNA read from the CDR3 is TGTGCCTGGAGCGCCGGGGGTGCCGGCTACGAG. As protein: CAWSAGGAGYE. The CDR3 in full is CAWSAGGAGYEQYF.

This clone was seen ten or more times. The sequence runs out 3 residues before the end of the CDR3; the remainder is reconstructed from the germline J gene. V usage is TRBV7-9 and J usage is TRBJ2-3; D call uncertain. In germline, CDR1 is SEHNR, CDR2 FQNEAQ (reference sequence). V gave up 2 bases and J gave up 6 bases, with 6 bases separating them. The CDR3 has 12 amino acids. CDR3 in amino acids: CASSLRRDTQYF. CDR3 DNA (partial): TGTGCCAGCAGCTTAAGGCGGGATACG.

Points on this clone: The DNA ends 3 residues before the CDR3 does, and the rest of the CDR3 is filled in from the germline J gene. The rearrangement joins TRBV7-6 to TRBJ1-1; a weak D match, TRBD1 (5 bases). CDR3 size: 14 residues. Germline CDR1 is SGHVS and CDR2 is FNYEAQ. V dropped 2 bases and J dropped 1 base, with 8 bases sitting between them. The CDR3 bases that were read are TGTGCCAGCAGCTTATCCACAGGGAACACTGAA. This gives the protein CASSLSTGNTE. The CDR3 in its entirety is CASSLSTGNTEAFF.

This clone was observed many times. The read comes to an end 3 residues before the CDR3 does, leaving the germline J gene to fill in the end. The V call is TRBV19, the J call TRBJ2-6; 10 bases fit TRBD1. J gave up 4 bases and V 6 bases, and 6 bases lay outside the gene matches. CDR3 length: 16 amino acids. Germline V lookup: CDR1 LNHDA, CDR2 SQIVND (reference sequence). The covered CDR3 bases are TGTGCCAGTAGGCGGGGACAGGGGAACGGGGCCAACGTC. As protein: CASRRGQGNGANV. The entire CDR3 protein reads CASRRGQGNGANVLTF. The full variable domain, its missing parts supplied by reference TRBV19 and TRBJ2-6, is DGGITQSPKYLFRKEGQNVTLSCEQNLNHDAMYWYRQDPGQGLRLIYYSQIVNDFQKGDIAEGYSVSREKKESFPLTVTSAQKNPTAFYLCASRRGQGNGANVLTFGAGSRLTVL.

This clone has just a few counts. The read halts 3 residues ahead of the CDR3 end, with the missing end drawn from the germline J gene. The genes are TRBV2 and TRBJ2-3, with 11 bases identical to TRBD2. The germline CDR1 and CDR2 sequences are SNHLY and FYNNEI. CDR3 length equals 17 residues. The V segment lost 4 bases and the J segment 5 bases; nucleotides outside the gene matches: 11. The DNA read from the CDR3 is TGTGCCAGCAGTGGGGGACTAGCGGATGCCTCACGAGATACG. It codes for CASSGGLADASRDT. The CDR3 reads in full as CASSGGLADASRDTQYF.

On this clone itself: The read gets to within 3 residues of the CDR3 end, and the germline J gene fills in the rest. The V gene is TRBV10-1, the J gene TRBJ2-7, with D unclear. Germline CDR1 WNHNN, CDR2 SYGVQD (reference sequence). The CDR3 totals 15 residues. V was cut by 3 bases and J by 2 bases, with 14 bases left in between. The sequenced CDR3 bases are TGCGCCAGCAGTGATTTGTACAGCCCTCCCTACGAG. Translated, it gives CASSDLYSPPYE. The whole CDR3 region reads CASSDLYSPPYEQYF.

Note on this clone: The read ends 3 residues early relative to the CDR3; the germline J gene fills the gap. Within the sample, other DNA sequences also encode this same CDR3. This chain joins TRBV20-1 and TRBJ2-7; 13 nucleotides line up with TRBD2. Germline V gene lookup returns CDR1 DFQATT and CDR2 SNEGSKA (reference sequence). The V and J ends lost 6 bases and 3 bases, in that order; junction bases with no gene match: 2. The CDR3 has 13 residues. CDR3 residues: CSARTSGSYEQYF. CDR3 DNA, as far as it was read: TGCAGTGCCAGGACTAGCGGGAGCTACGAG.

Concerning this clone: The DNA ends 3 residues before the CDR3 does, and the rest of the CDR3 is filled in from the germline J gene. The rearrangement links TRBV18 to TRBJ2-7; possibly TRBD1 for D (6 bases). Deletions cut 4 bases from V and 0 bases from J, with 13 bases between. CDR1 KGHSH and CDR2 LQKENI come from the germline V gene. This CDR3 has 15 amino acids. This chain's CDR3 is CASSRSPDSSYEQYF. CDR3 bases read: TGTGCCAGCTCACGCTCCCCGGACAGCTCCTACGAG. Full variable domain (rest looked up from reference TRBV18 and TRBJ2-7): NAGVMQNPRHLVRRRGQEARLRCSPMKGHSHVYWYRQLPEEGLKFMVYLQKENIIDESGMPKERFSAEFPKEGPSILRIQQVVRGDSAAYFCASSRSPDSSYEQYFGPGTRLTVT.

The table lists this clone with many counts. The CDR3 end is not reached by the read, which stops 3 residues before it; the germline J gene fills it in. The V and J genes are TRBV28 and TRBJ2-7; 9 bases are shared with TRBD2. There are 18 residues in the CDR3. The J segment lost 3 bases and the V segment lost 1 base, leaving 13 bases of the junction unmatched. Germline V gene data show CDR1 as MDHEN and CDR2 as SYDVKM. The CDR3 DNA, read in part, is TGTGCCAGCAGTTTATCCACCTATAGCGGGAGAACGGGCTACGAG. Encoded protein: CASSLSTYSGRTGYE. The entire CDR3 protein is CASSLSTYSGRTGYEQYF.

A remark on this clone: From the germline J gene comes the end of the CDR3, since the read stops 3 residues before it. The gene calls are TRBV7-9 and TRBJ2-7; the match to TRBD1 covers 7 bases. V was pared by 7 bases and J by 6 bases, with 12 bases of the junction left unmatched. Germline CDR1 reads SEHNR; CDR2 reads FQNEAQ (reference sequence). The CDR3 is made up of 14 amino acids. CDR3 DNA (partial): TGTGCCAGCACCAAGAGACAGGGCGGCCTCGAG. Its protein product is CASTKRQGGLE. The entire CDR3 is CASTKRQGGLEQYF.

The table lists this clone with a few counts. The CDR3 goes on 3 residues after the read ends, and that part is filled in from the germline J gene. The chain joins TRBV6-2 or TRBV6-3 to TRBJ2-7, with 9 bases lining up with TRBD2. The ends lost 0 bases at V and 0 bases at J; junction bases unmatched: 6. CDR3 length: 17 residues. Germline V gene sequence: CDR1 MNHEY, CDR2 SVGEGT. Incomplete CDR3 DNA: TGTGCCAGCAGTTACTCGGCTAGCGGGGACAGCTCCTACGAG. Translating it yields CASSYSASGDSSYE. The entire CDR3 protein reads CASSYSASGDSSYEQYF.

This clone was seen ten or more times. Read data end 3 residues before the CDR3 end; the end is taken from the germline J gene. This chain links TRBV7-2 with TRBJ2-7; 10 positions match TRBD2. The ends lost 0 bases at V and 4 bases at J; junction bases unmatched: 6. CDR1 and CDR2 from the germline V gene are SGHTA and FQGNSA. The CDR3 is 16 residues long. The CDR3 DNA, read in part, is TGTGCCAGCAGCTTAGCACGGACTAGCGGAAAATACGAG. This translates into CASSLARTSGKYE. The CDR3 in full is CASSLARTSGKYEQYF.

This clone was seen ten or more times. From the germline J gene comes the end of the CDR3, since the read stops 3 residues before it. The V call is TRBV12-3 or TRBV12-4, the J call TRBJ2-7; D may be TRBD2 (6 bases). The CDR3 length is 14 residues. V lost 3 bases and J 1 base, leaving 10 bases between the germline ends. The sequenced part of the CDR3 DNA is TGTGCCAGCAGTTTGGAGGGTCCATCCTACGAG. Its protein product is CASSLEGPSYE. Given in full, the CDR3 is CASSLEGPSYEQYF.

Of note for this clone: The read terminates 3 residues before the CDR3 end, so the remaining end is supplied by the germline J gene. The chain has TRBV19 and TRBJ2-1, with TRBD1 matching over 10 bases. CDR1 and CDR2 from the germline V gene are LNHDA and SQIVND (reference sequence). The trim removed 5 bases at V and 3 bases at J, leaving 4 bases unmatched. This CDR3 comprises 15 residues. Incomplete CDR3 DNA: TGTGCCAGTAGTTCGGGACAGGGGCTCTACAATGAG. This encodes CASSSGQGLYNE. The CDR3 reads in full as CASSSGQGLYNEQFF.

Details on this clone: The CDR3 extends 3 residues past the end of the read, so its final part is completed from the germline J gene. This chain uses TRBV7-9 with TRBJ2-7; TRBD1 matches at 11 bases. The CDR3 covers 15 residues. Germline lookup yields CDR1 SEHNR and CDR2 FQNEAQ (reference sequence). Trimming at V came to 1 base and at J to 6 bases, leaving 5 bases not matched to a gene. The sequenced CDR3 bases are TGTGCCAGCAGCTTAGTAGGACAGGGGGCTTTCGAG. Its protein is CASSLVGQGAFE. The CDR3 reads in full as CASSLVGQGAFEQYF.

This clone has ten or more counts. The CDR3 extends 3 residues past the end of the read, so its final part is completed from the germline J gene. The rearrangement uses TRBV30 and TRBJ1-2; 9 positions match TRBD1. The germline V gene has CDR1 GTSNPN and CDR2 SVGIG (reference sequence). CDR3 length: 14 amino acids. The CDR3 DNA, read in part, is TGTGCCTGGAGATTACAGGGGGCCACGAAAGGC. Residues: CAWRLQGATKG. The complete CDR3 protein is CAWRLQGATKGYTF. The full variable domain, with the rest looked up from reference TRBV30 and TRBJ1-2, is SQTIHQWPATLVQPVGSPLSLECTVEGTSNPNLYWYRQAAGRGLQLLFYSVGIGQISSEVPQNLSASRPQDRQFILSSKKLLLSDSGFYLCAWRLQGATKGYTFGSGTRLTVV.

Remarks on this clone: The observed sequence ends 3 residues before the CDR3 terminus, with the missing tail filled in from the germline J gene. The rearrangement joins TRBV18 to TRBJ1-4; D might be TRBD1 (5 bases). CDR3 length equals 13 residues. The germline CDR1 and CDR2 sequences are KGHSH and LQKENI. V was pared by 3 bases and J by 8 bases, with 10 bases between. The CDR3 loop reads CASSPGQKEKLFF. The sequenced part of the CDR3 DNA is TGTGCCAGCTCACCGGGGCAGAAGGAAAAA.

In this sample, this clone turned up many times. CDR3 sequence reads: CASSSLGQLPYEQYF. The sequenced CDR3 bases are TGTGCCAGCAGTTCCCTGGGACAGCTTCCCTACGAG. The rearrangement links TRBV28 to TRBJ2-7; 7 bases are shared with TRBD1. The sequence runs out 3 residues before the end of the CDR3; the remainder is reconstructed from the germline J gene. The CDR3 is 15 residues long. V shed 4 bases and J 2 bases; nucleotides not matched to a gene: 8. Germline loops: CDR1 MDHEN, CDR2 SYDVKM.